Listed below are T cell receptor beta chains from one sample, sequenced in a study of spatial heterogeneity in lung cancer. TCRdb reprocessed the 5' RACE reads with MiXCR, giving one entry per CDR3 protein. The sample has 20,000 to 30,000 distinct CDR3 sequences, 8.8% seen once. Sequences were derived from lung tumor tissue, sampled at surgery. The receptors were sampled from a male donor with early-stage non-small cell lung cancer. Each CDR3 is given with its conserved first and last residue. The order of the fields is V gene, D gene, clone size, J gene, CDR3 protein, CDR3 DNA. A D gene is named only where the DNA matches it firmly. Expanded clones are given a class, and other clones once, few, many or no size at all.

TRBV7-9	TRBD1	many	TRBJ2-7	CASSPQWGQGYEQYF	TGTGCCAGCAGCCCACAGTGGGGACAGGGCTACGAGCAGTACTTC
TRBV12-3/TRBV12-4	NA	many	TRBJ1-2	CASSFPAGAVKGYTF	TGTGCCAGCAGTTTTCCGGCGGGAGCGGTAAAGGGCTACACCTTC
TRBV10-3	NA	many	TRBJ2-1	CAIGQAWGLDYYNEQFF	TGTGCCATAGGACAGGCTTGGGGACTAGACTACTACAATGAGCAGTTCTTC
TRBV5-1	NA	many	TRBJ1-1	CASRKDTEAFF	TGCGCCAGCAGAAAGGACACTGAAGCTTTCTTT
TRBV5-5	TRBD1	few	TRBJ1-2	CASSLGQGDYGYTF	TGTGCCAGCAGCTTGGGACAGGGAGACTATGGCTACACCTTC
TRBV7-9	TRBD2	NA	TRBJ2-1	CASSPAGVLYNEQFF	TGTGCCAGCAGCCCAGCGGGAGTTTTATACAATGAGCAGTTCTTC
TRBV4-3	NA	many	TRBJ2-5	CASSSAKGAIQETQYF	TGCGCCAGTTCCTCAGCGAAGGGTGCGATCCAAGAGACCCAGTACTTC
TRBV7-2	TRBD1	many	TRBJ1-1	CASSLGQMNTEAFF	TGTGCCAGCAGCTTGGGACAGATGAACACTGAAGCTTTCTTT
TRBV19	NA	many	TRBJ2-7	CARTDNWSYEQYF	TGTGCCAGGACGGACAATTGGTCCTACGAGCAGTACTTC
TRBV5-1	TRBD1	many	TRBJ2-2	CASSKDRATGELFF	TGCGCCAGCAGCAAGGACAGGGCCACCGGGGAGCTGTTTTTT
TRBV3-1	TRBD2	few	TRBJ2-7	CASKRGLASSYEQYF	TGTGCCAGTAAACGGGGACTAGCCAGCTCCTACGAGCAGTACTTC
TRBV21-1	NA	once	TRBJ2-3	CASSKFAVEGYTDTQYF	TGTGCCAGCAGCAAATTTGCAGTGGAAGGATACACGGATACGCAGTATTTT
TRBV7-9	TRBD1	many	TRBJ2-2	CASITGVGELFF	TGTGCCAGCATCACAGGGGTCGGGGAGCTGTTTTTT
TRBV7-2	NA	many	TRBJ2-2	CASRGGLNTGELFF	TGTGCCAGCAGGGGCGGGTTGAACACCGGGGAGCTGTTTTTT
TRBV7-9	TRBD2	many	TRBJ2-7	CASSLVSQGGYEQYF	TGTGCCAGCAGCTTAGTCTCGCAGGGAGGGTACGAGCAGTACTTC
TRBV2	TRBD1	NA	TRBJ1-1	CASSVQGAEAFF	TGTGCCAGCAGTGTACAGGGGGCTGAAGCTTTCTTT
TRBV28	NA	many	TRBJ1-2	CASRLGPGYTF	TGTGCCAGCAGGCTCGGACCTGGCTACACCTTC
TRBV3-1	NA	many	TRBJ2-1	CASSRTDEQFF	TGTGCCAGCAGCCGAACAGATGAGCAGTTCTTC
TRBV29-1	TRBD1	many	TRBJ1-1	CSVEKGARGTEAFF	TGCAGCGTTGAAAAGGGGGCGCGAGGCACTGAAGCTTTCTTT
TRBV7-2	TRBD2	NA	TRBJ2-1	CASSLYGLAGGTEQFF	TGTGCCAGCAGCCTCTATGGACTAGCGGGAGGAACTGAGCAGTTCTTC
TRBV4-2	NA	many	TRBJ1-5	CASSQGSTVLNQPQHF	TGTGCCAGCAGCCAAGGTTCGACAGTGCTCAATCAGCCCCAGCATTTT
TRBV7-9	TRBD1	NA	TRBJ2-1	CASSGQGAKDEQFF	TGTGCCAGCAGTGGACAGGGGGCGAAGGATGAGCAGTTCTTC
TRBV20-1	TRBD2	NA	TRBJ2-7	CSARKGLAGTGEQYF	TGCAGTGCTCGGAAGGGACTAGCGGGAACTGGGGAGCAGTACTTC
TRBV7-3	NA	many	TRBJ2-5	CASSPRPQETQYF	TGTGCCAGCAGCCCCCGGCCCCAAGAGACCCAGTACTTC
TRBV9	NA	NA	TRBJ2-7	CASSVDLGYEQYF	TGTGCCAGCAGCGTAGATCTGGGGTACGAGCAGTACTTC
TRBV20-1	NA	many	TRBJ1-4	CSARDGPGEKLFF	TGCAGTGCTAGAGATGGTCCAGGTGAAAAACTGTTTTTT
TRBV28	TRBD2	many	TRBJ2-1	CASSTQGASGRNEQFF	TGTGCCAGCAGTACTCAAGGGGCTAGCGGGAGAAATGAGCAGTTCTTC
TRBV6-2/TRBV6-3	TRBD2	NA	TRBJ2-1	CASASGSSYNEQFF	TGTGCCAGCGCCAGCGGGAGCTCCTACAATGAGCAGTTCTTC
TRBV6-1	NA	many	TRBJ1-5	CASTWGGDGQPQHF	TGTGCCAGCACCTGGGGCGGGGACGGTCAGCCCCAGCATTTT
TRBV18	NA	few	TRBJ2-1	CASSPAEADNNEQFF	TGTGCCAGCTCACCCGCCGAGGCCGACAACAATGAGCAGTTCTTC
TRBV23-1	TRBD1	many	TRBJ2-7	CASSLPGQGSYEQYF	TGCGCCAGCAGTCTCCCGGGACAGGGCTCCTACGAGCAGTACTTC
TRBV29-1	NA	NA	TRBJ2-7	CSVEGGEVEQYF	TGCAGCGTTGAAGGGGGCGAGGTGGAGCAGTACTTC
TRBV20-1	TRBD1	medium-sized	TRBJ2-5	CSARTGEQETQYF	TGCAGTGCTCGAACAGGGGAGCAAGAGACCCAGTACTTC
TRBV29-1	NA	many	TRBJ1-2	CSVAFGDYGYTF	TGCAGCGTTGCTTTTGGGGACTATGGCTACACCTTC
TRBV6-2/TRBV6-3	TRBD1	medium-sized	TRBJ1-5	CASSYPGGNQPQHF	TGTGCCAGCAGTTACCCAGGGGGGAATCAGCCCCAGCATTTT
TRBV18	NA	many	TRBJ2-5	CASSPGLDETQYF	TGTGCCAGCTCACCCGGACTCGACGAGACCCAGTACTTC
TRBV11-2	TRBD2	many	TRBJ2-7	CASTLGSGRYEQYF	TGTGCCAGCACCTTGGGTAGCGGGAGGTACGAGCAGTACTTC
TRBV4-1	NA	many	TRBJ2-3	CASSQDPSGFSTDTQYF	TGCGCCAGCAGCCAAGACCCCTCGGGCTTTAGCACAGATACGCAGTATTTT